The 9 T cell receptor beta chains reported below all come from one sample, sequenced in a study of cytomegalovirus exposure and HLA in healthy donors (dated by TCRdb to about 2017). The method was the immunoSEQ multiplex PCR assay. A mixture of 60 forward primers for TCR Vbeta segments and 13 reverse primers for TCR Jbeta segments was used in the multiplex PCR. TCRdb mirrors the immuneACCESS table, restricted to in-frame sequences. Some clones are absent from its copies; in checked studies, under half trace to an unresolved V gene, and the reason for the others is unknown. The sample data list approximately 190,000 clones, and around 80% of these were observed just once. Over 1.5% of the sample rests with the top ten. Sequenced sample: PBMCs. The receptors originated from a middle-aged man in good health and CMV-seropositive.

The V call is TRBV19, the J call TRBJ2-7; TRBD2 aligns across 7 bases. CDR1 is LNHDA and CDR2 is SQIVND in the germline V gene (reference sequence). With 6 bases clipped from V and 3 bases from J, the junction kept 11 bases outside the gene matches. This CDR3 spans 15 amino acids. Here the CDR3 reads CASSLGRVGSYEQYF. As DNA, the CDR3 is TGTGCCAGTAGCCTAGGGAGGGTAGGAAGCTACGAGCAGTACTTC.

This clone was detected only a few times. The J gene is TRBJ2-2, the V gene TRBV9; 8 positions agree with TRBD1. Germline trimming cut 4 bases from V and 6 bases from J; bases unmatched to any gene: 2. This CDR3 has 13 residues. The V gene's germline CDR1 is SGDLS and CDR2 YYNGEE. CDR3 in DNA: TGTGCCAGCAGCACCAGGGGGCCCGGGGAGCTGTTTTTT. Translated, it gives CASSTRGPGELFF.

This clone was observed a single time. V and J are TRBV7-6 and TRBJ2-3; 9 bases align to TRBD2. The ends lost 4 bases at V and 0 bases at J; junction bases unmatched: 8. CDR3 length equals 17 residues. Germline V gene data show CDR1 as SGHVS and CDR2 as FNYEAQ. The CDR3 here is CASSSRLAALSTDTQYF. CDR3 nucleotides: TGTGCCAGCAGCTCAAGACTAGCGGCCCTTAGCACAGATACGCAGTATTTT.

The chain combines TRBV30 with TRBJ1-6, with a possible D match to TRBD1 (6 bases). Germline V gene data show CDR1 as GTSNPN and CDR2 as SVGIG (reference sequence). Trimming cost V 4 bases and J 9 bases, with 19 bases left between them. The CDR3 spans 15 residues. The CDR3 loop is CAWTVTGLGGSPLHF. DNA of the CDR3: TGTGCCTGGACCGTCACAGGGTTAGGCGGTTCACCCCTCCACTTT.

CDR3 nucleotide sequence: TGTGCCAGCAGCTTCCGGCCCGGAGCCACTGAAGCTTTCTTT. Its protein product is CASSFRPGATEAFF. The chain carries TRBV5-5 and TRBJ1-1; D unclear. CDR3 size: 14 residues. Between the trimmed V and J ends, which lost 2 bases and 4 bases, there was a span of 12 bases. The germline V gene encodes CDR1 SGHKS and CDR2 YYEKEE (reference sequence).

Comment on this clone: Mismatch with germline at one junction end may stem from a read error. The rearrangement links TRBV5-6 to TRBJ2-6; D possibly corresponds to TRBD1 (5 bases). This CDR3 spans 13 amino acids. Looked up from germline, CDR1 is SGHDT and CDR2 is YYEEEE. The CDR3 nucleotides are TGTGCCAGCAGCTTGTCTGGGGCCAACGGCCTGACTTTC. This codes for CASSLSGANGLTF.

The chain joins TRBV7-3 to TRBJ1-1; D gene unclear. Germline V gene sequence: CDR1 SGHTA, CDR2 FQGTGA. V was shortened by 5 bases and J by 4 bases, with 14 bases between the two germline ends. The length of the CDR3 is 14 residues. The CDR3 DNA follows: TGTGCCAGCAGCCCCCGTCCCCGTTCCACTGAAGCTTTCTTT. Its protein product is CASSPRPRSTEAFF.

The CDR3 region has the DNA TGTGCCAGCAGTTTCGCCTCGGGAGATACGCAGTATTTT. This sequence encodes CASSFASGDTQYF. The chain employs TRBV27 and TRBJ2-3, with D unclear. V was trimmed by 3 bases and J by 5 bases, leaving 9 bases between them. Germline-derived CDR1 and CDR2 are MNHEY and SMNVEV (reference sequence). The CDR3 totals 13 residues.

The CDR3 DNA reads TGCGCCAGCAGCCAAGATATGGGGACAGGGTCCTACGAGCAGTACTTC. Its protein is CASSQDMGTGSYEQYF. The chain links TRBV4-3 to TRBJ2-7, with 9 bases fitting TRBD1. Germline trimming cut 0 bases from V and 1 base from J; bases unmatched to any gene: 4. This CDR3 contains 16 residues. Germline V gene sequence: CDR1 LGHNA, CDR2 YSLEER.